This paragraph reports one TCR beta chain. Per the authors' pipeline: Reference gene primer amplification yielded estimated nucleated cell counts. Clones were read by immunoSEQ multiplex PCR, and TCRdb kept only the in-frame ones, dropping some. V, J and clone size are taken as reported in that table, and D and trimming were inferred from the DNA itself. This sample has 200,000 to 250,000 clones, with around 90% found just once. The CDR3 is made up of 17 amino acids. This record belongs to a study of blood T cell repertoires in COVID-19. Looking at the study overall: Sample material is recorded as cDNA or gDNA derived from T cells, B-cell-depleted T cells, or PBMCs.

Sequencing was done on a sample of peripheral blood. The chain links TRBV21-1 to TRBJ1-4; the D call in the table, TRBD1, was not verified against the DNA. TRBV21-1 is a pseudogene. The sequence derives from a man in his late teens or twenties with active or convalescent COVID-19. CDR3 DNA sequence: TGTGCCAGCAGCCAAAACCCCGTCCAGACAGAAAATGAAAAACTGTTTTTT. It yields the protein CASSQNPVQTENEKLFF.